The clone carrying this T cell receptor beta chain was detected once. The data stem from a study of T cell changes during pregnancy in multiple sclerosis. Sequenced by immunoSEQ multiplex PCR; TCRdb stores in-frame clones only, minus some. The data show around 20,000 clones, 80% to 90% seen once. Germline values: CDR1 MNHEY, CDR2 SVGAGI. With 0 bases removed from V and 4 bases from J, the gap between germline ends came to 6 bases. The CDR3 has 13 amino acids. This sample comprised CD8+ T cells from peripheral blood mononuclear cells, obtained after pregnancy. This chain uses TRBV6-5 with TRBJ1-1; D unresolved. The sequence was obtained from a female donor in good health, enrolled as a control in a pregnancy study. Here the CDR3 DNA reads TGTGCCAGCAGTTACTCGGAGGTCACTGAAGCTTTCTTT. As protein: CASSYSEVTEAFF.